This T cell receptor (beta chain) emerged from a study of blood T cell repertoires in COVID-19. Study summary: COVID-19 samples from acute and convalescent phases originated in the United States, Italy and Spain.

Original processing methods: Reference gene primers were amplified, and this amplification served to estimate nucleated cell counts. TCRdb's table, derived via immunoSEQ multiplex PCR, lists solely in-frame clones and lacks some. That table supplies the V and J calls and clone size; D and trimming were determined from the DNA. The data show tens of thousands of clones, with 86% seen just once and less than 9% held by the top ten. The CDR3 has 17 residues. Germline V CDR1 and CDR2: SGHVS, FQNEAQ. The J segment lost 5 bases and the V segment lost 4 bases, leaving 13 bases of the junction unmatched. The sequencing sample was made of peripheral blood. The receptor was isolated from a man aged 25-45 years with acute or convalescent COVID-19. The rearrangement uses TRBV7-8 and TRBJ2-7; TRBD2 aligns across 11 bases. This CDR3 reads CASSSHGGTSGSHEQYF. The CDR3 region has the DNA TGTGCCAGCAGCTCCCATGGGGGAACTAGCGGGAGCCACGAGCAGTACTTC.